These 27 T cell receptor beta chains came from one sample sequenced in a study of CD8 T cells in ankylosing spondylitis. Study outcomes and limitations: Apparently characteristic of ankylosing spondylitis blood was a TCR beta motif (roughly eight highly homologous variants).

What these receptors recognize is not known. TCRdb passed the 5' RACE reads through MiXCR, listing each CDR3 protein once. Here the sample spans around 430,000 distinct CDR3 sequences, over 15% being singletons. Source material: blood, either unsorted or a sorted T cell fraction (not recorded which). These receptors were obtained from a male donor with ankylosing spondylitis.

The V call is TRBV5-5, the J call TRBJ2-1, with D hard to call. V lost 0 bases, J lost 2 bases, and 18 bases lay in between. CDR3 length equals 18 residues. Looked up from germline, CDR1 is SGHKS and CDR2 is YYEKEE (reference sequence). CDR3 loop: CASSLVFGRLDTYNEQFF. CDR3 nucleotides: TGTGCCAGCAGCTTGGTGTTCGGTCGACTCGACACCTACAATGAGCAGTTCTTC.

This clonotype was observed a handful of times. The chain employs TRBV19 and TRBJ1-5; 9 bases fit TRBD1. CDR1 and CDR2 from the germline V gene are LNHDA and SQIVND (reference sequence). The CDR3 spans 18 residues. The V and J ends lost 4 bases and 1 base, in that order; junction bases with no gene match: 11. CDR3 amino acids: CASSTLGTGSGSNQPQHF. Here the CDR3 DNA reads TGTGCCAGTAGTACGTTGGGGACAGGGTCGGGAAGCAATCAGCCCCAGCATTTT.

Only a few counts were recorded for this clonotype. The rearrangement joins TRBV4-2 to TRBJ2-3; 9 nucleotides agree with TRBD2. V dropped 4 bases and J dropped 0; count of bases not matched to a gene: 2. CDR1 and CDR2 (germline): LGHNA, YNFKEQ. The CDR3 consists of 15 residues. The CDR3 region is CASSPSGVSTDTQYF. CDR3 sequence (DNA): TGTGCCAGCAGCCCTAGCGGGGTAAGCACAGATACGCAGTATTTT.

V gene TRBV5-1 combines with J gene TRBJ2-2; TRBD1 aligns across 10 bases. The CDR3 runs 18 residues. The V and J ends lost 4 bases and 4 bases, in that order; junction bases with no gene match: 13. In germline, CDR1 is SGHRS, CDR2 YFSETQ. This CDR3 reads CASSPIPTGQGTTGELFF. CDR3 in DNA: TGCGCCAGCAGCCCCATTCCCACGGGACAGGGGACCACCGGGGAGCTGTTTTTT.

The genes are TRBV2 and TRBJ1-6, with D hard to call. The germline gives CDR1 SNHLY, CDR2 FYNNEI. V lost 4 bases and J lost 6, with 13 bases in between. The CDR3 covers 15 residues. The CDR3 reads CASSVDLQSNSPLHF. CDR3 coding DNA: TGTGCCAGCAGTGTGGACCTCCAGAGTAATTCACCCCTCCACTTT.

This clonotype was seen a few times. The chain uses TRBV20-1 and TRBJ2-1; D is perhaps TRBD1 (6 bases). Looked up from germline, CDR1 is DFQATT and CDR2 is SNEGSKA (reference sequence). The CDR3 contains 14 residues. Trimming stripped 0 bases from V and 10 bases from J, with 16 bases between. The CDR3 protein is CSARDRRGSKEQFF. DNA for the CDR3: TGCAGTGCTAGAGATCGTAGGGGGTCTAAGGAGCAGTTCTTC.

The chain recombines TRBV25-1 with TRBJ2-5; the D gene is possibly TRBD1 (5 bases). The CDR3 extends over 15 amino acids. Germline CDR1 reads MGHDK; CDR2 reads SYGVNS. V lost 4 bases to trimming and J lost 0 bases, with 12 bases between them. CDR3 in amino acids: CASSAQTEYQETQYF. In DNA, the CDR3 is TGTGCCAGCAGTGCCCAGACAGAATACCAAGAGACCCAGTACTTC.

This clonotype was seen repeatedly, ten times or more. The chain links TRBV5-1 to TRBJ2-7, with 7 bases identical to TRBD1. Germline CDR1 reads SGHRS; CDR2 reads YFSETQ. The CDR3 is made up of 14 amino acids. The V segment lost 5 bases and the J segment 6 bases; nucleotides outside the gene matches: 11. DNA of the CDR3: TGCGCCAGCAGTCCCCAGACAGGGACCATCGAGCAGTACTTC. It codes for CASSPQTGTIEQYF.

The CDR3 DNA reads as TGTGCCTGGGCATCTAGCGGGGGGCAGAGAACCCAGTACTTC. Protein sequence: CAWASSGGQRTQYF. The chain carries TRBV30 and TRBJ2-5; 11 positions match TRBD2. The CDR3 runs 14 residues. The germline V gene encodes CDR1 GTSNPN and CDR2 SVGIG (reference sequence). J gave up 8 bases and V 5 bases, and 10 bases lay outside the gene matches.

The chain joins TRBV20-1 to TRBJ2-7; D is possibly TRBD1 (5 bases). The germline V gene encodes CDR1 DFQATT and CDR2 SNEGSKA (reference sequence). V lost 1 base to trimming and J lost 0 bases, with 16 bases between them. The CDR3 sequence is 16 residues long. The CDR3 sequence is CSARALDTGDSYEQYF. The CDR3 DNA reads TGCAGTGCTAGAGCTTTGGACACCGGTGACTCCTACGAGCAGTACTTC.

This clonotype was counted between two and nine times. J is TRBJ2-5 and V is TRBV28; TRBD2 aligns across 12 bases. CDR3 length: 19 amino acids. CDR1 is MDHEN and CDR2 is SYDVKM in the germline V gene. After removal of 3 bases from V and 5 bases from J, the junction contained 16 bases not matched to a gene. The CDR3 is CASSFSISAGLAGGETQYF. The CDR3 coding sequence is TGTGCCAGCAGTTTCTCAATTTCTGCGGGACTAGCGGGCGGGGAGACCCAGTACTTC.

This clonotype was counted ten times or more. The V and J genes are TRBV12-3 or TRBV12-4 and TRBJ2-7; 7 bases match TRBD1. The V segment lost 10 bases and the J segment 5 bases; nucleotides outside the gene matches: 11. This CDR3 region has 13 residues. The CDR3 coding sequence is TGTGCCATCAGACAGGGAGTGGTGAACGAGCAGTACTTC. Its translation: CAIRQGVVNEQYF.

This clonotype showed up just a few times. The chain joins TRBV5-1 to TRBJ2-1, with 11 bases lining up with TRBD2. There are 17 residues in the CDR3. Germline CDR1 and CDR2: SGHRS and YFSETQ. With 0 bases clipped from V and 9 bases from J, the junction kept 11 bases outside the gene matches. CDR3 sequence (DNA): TGCGCCAGCAGCTTGGTTAGCGGGAGGGCCTCCCTTGGTGAGCAGTTCTTC. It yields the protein CASSLVSGRASLGEQFF.

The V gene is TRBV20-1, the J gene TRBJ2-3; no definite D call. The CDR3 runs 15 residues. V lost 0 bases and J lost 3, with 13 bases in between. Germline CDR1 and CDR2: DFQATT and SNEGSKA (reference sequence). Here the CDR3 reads CSARDRPWDTDTQYF. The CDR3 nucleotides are TGCAGTGCTAGAGATCGGCCATGGGATACAGATACGCAGTATTTT.

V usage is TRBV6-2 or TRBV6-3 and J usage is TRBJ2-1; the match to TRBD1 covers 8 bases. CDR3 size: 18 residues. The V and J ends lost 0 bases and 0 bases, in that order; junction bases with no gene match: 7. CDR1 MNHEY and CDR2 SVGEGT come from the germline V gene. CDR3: CASSYSFLDRVSYNEQFF. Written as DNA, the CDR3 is TGTGCCAGCAGTTACTCGTTCTTGGACAGGGTCTCCTACAATGAGCAGTTCTTC.

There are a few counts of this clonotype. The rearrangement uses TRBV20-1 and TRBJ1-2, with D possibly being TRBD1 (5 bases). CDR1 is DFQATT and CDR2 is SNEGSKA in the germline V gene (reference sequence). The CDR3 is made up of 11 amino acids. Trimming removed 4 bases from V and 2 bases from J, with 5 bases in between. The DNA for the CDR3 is TGCAGTGCTAAGGGGAACTATGGCTACACCTTC. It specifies CSAKGNYGYTF.

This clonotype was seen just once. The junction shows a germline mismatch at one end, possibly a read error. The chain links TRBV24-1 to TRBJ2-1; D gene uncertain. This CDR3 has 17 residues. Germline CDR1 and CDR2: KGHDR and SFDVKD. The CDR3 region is CTTSDPNSRSSYNEQFF. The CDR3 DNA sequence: TGTACCACCAGTGATCCTAACTCCCGCAGCTCCTACAATGAGCAGTTCTTC.

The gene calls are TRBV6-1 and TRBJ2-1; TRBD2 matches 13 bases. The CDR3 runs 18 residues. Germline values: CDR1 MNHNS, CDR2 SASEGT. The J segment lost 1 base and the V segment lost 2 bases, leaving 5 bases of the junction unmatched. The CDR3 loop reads CASSERLAGGKSYNEQFF. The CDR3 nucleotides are TGTGCCAGCAGTGAACGACTAGCGGGAGGAAAGTCCTACAATGAGCAGTTCTTC.

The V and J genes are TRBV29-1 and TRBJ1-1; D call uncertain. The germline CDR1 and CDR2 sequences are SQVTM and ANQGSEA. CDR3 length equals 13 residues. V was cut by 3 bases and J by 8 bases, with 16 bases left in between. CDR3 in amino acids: CSVEETKKQEAFF. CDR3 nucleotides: TGCAGCGTTGAGGAGACTAAGAAGCAAGAAGCTTTCTTT.

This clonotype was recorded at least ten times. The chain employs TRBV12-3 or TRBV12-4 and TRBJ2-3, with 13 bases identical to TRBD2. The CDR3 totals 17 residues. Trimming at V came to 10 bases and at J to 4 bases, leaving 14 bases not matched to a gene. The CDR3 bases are TGTGCCACACAACCACTTCGGACTAGCGGGAGCCCAGATACGCAGTATTTT. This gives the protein CATQPLRTSGSPDTQYF.

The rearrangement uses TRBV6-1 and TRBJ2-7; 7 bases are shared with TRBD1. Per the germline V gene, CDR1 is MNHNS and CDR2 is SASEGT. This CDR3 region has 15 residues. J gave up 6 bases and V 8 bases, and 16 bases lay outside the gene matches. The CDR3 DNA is TGTGCCAGCTCACTAACGAGACAGGGTCCCGGCGAGCAGTACTTC. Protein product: CASSLTRQGPGEQYF.

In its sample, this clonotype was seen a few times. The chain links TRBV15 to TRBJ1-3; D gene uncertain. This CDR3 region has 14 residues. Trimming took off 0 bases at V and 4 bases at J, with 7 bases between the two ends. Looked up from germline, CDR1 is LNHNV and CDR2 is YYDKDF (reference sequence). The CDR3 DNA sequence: TGTGCCACCAGCAGAGATGTTTCCGGAAACACCATATATTTT. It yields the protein CATSRDVSGNTIYF.

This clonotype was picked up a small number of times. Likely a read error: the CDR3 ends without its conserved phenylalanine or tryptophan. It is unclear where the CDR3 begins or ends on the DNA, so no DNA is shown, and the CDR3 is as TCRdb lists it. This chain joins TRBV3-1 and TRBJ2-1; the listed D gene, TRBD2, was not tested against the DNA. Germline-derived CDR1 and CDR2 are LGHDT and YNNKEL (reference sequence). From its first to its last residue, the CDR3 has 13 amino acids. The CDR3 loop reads CASSQGVTSGMFL.

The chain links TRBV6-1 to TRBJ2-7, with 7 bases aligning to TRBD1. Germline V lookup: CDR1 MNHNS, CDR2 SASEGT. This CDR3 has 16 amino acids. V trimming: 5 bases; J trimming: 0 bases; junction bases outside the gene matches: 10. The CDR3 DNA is TGTGCCAGCAGTACCCCATTGGCAGGGGGCTCCTACGAGCAGTACTTC. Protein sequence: CASSTPLAGGSYEQYF.

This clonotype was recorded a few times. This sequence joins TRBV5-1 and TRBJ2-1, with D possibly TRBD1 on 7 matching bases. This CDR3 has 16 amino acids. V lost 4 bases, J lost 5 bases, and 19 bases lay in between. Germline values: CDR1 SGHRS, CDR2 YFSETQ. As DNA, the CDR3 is TGCGCCAGCAGCAGGGGGCCTAGCGAGACTGACAATGAGCAGTTCTTC. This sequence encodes CASSRGPSETDNEQFF.

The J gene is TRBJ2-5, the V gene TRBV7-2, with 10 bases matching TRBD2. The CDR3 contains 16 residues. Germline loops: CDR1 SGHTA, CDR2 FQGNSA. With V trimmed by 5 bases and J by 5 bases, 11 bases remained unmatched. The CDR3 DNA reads TGTGCCAGCAGCCCTATAAGCGGGAGGGCCTCGGAGACCCAGTACTTC. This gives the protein CASSPISGRASETQYF.

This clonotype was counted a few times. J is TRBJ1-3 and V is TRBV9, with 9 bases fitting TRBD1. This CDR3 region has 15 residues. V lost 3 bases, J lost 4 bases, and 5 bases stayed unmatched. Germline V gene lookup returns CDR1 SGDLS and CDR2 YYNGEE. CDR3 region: CASSAQGALGNTIYF. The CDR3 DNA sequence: TGTGCCAGCAGCGCACAGGGGGCATTAGGAAACACCATATATTTT.